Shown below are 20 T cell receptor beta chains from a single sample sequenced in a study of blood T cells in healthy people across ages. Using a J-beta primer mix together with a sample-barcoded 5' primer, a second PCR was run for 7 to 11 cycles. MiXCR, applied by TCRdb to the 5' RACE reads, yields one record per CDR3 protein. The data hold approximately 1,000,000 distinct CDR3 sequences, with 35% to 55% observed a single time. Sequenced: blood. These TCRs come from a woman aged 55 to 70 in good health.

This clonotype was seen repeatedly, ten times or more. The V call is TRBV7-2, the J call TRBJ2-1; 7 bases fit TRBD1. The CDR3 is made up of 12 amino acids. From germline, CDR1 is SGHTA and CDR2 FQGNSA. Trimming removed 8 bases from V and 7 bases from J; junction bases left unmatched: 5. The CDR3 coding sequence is TGTGCCAGCCGGACAGGAGTTAATGAGCAGTTCTTC. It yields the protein CASRTGVNEQFF.

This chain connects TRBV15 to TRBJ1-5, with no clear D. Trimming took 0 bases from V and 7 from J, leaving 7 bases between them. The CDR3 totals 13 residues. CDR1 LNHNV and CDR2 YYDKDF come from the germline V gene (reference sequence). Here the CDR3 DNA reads TGTGCCACCAGCAGAGACAGGTTCCAGCCCCAGCATTTT. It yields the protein CATSRDRFQPQHF.

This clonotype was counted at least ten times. The CDR3 sequence: CSVSTGSYEQYF. CDR3 sequence (DNA): TGCAGCGTTTCGACAGGTTCCTACGAGCAGTACTTC. The chain carries TRBV29-1 and TRBJ2-7; D is possibly TRBD1 (6 bases). V gave up 5 bases and J gave up 1 base, with 9 bases separating them. CDR1 SQVTM and CDR2 ANQGSEA come from the germline V gene. This CDR3 has 12 residues.

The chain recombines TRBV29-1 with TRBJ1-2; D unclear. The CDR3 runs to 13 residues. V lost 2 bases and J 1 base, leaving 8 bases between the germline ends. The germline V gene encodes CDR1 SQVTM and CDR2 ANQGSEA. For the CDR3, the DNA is TGCAGCGTTGAACGTGGAGATAACTATGGCTACACCTTC. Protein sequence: CSVERGDNYGYTF.

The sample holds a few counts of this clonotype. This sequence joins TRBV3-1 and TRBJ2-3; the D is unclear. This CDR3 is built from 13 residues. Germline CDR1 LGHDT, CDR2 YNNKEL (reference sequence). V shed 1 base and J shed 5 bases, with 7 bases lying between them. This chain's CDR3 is CASSQATQDTQYF. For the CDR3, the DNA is TGTGCCAGCAGCCAAGCCACTCAAGATACGCAGTATTTT.

CDR3 in amino acids: CASSLAVDNEQFF. The CDR3, as DNA: TGCGCCAGCAGCTTGGCCGTAGACAATGAGCAGTTCTTC. The chain has TRBV5-1 and TRBJ2-1, with D uncertain. CDR3 length: 13 residues. Germline V CDR1 and CDR2: SGHRS, YFSETQ. V lost 0 bases, J lost 5 bases, and 6 bases lay in between.

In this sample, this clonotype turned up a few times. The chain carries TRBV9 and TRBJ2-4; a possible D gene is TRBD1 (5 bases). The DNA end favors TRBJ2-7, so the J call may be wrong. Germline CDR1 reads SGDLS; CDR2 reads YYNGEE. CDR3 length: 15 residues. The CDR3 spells CASSVGTSFRNEQYF. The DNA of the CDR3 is TGTGCCAGCAGCGTAGGGACATCCTTTAGAAACGAGCAGTACTTC.

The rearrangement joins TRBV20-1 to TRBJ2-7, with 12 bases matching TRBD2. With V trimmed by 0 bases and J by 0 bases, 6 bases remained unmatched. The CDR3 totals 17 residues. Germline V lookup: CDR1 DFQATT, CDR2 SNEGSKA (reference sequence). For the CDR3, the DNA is TGCAGTGCTAGAGATCCTAGCGGGAGGGGTAACTCCTACGAGCAGTACTTC. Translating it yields CSARDPSGRGNSYEQYF.

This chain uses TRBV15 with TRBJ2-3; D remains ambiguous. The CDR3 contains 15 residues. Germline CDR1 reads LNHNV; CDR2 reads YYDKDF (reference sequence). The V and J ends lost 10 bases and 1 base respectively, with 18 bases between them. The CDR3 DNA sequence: TGTGCCATAATAGTCTCAGGTTCAGGCACAGATACGCAGTATTTT. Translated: CAIIVSGSGTDTQYF.

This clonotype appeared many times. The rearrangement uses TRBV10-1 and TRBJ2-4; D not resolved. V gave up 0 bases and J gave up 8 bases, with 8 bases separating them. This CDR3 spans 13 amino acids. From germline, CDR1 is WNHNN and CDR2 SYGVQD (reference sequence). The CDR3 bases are TGCGCCAGCAGTGAGTCGGACCGCGACATTCAGTACTTC. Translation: CASSESDRDIQYF.

Here the CDR3 reads CSATNRLAGSYEQYF. For the CDR3, the DNA is TGCAGTGCTACCAACCGACTAGCGGGTTCCTACGAGCAGTACTTC. This chain connects TRBV20-1 to TRBJ2-7, with 10 bases lining up with TRBD2. After removal of 4 bases from V and 1 base from J, the junction contained 7 bases not matched to a gene. The CDR3 runs to 15 residues. Germline assignment: CDR1 DFQATT and CDR2 SNEGSKA (reference sequence).

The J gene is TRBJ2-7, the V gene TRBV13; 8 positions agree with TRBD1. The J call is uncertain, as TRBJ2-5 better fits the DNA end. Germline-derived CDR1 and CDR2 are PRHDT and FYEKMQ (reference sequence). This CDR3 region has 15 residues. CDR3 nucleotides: TGTGCCAGCAGCTCATACCAGGGGGCCTATGAGACCCAGTACTTC. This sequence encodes CASSSYQGAYETQYF.

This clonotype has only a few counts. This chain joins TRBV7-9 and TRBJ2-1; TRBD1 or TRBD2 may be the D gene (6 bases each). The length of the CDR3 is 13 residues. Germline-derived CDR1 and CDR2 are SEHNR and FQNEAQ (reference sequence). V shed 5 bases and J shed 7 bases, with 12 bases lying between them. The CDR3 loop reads CASSPRGGNEQFF. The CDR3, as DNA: TGTGCCAGCAGCCCTAGAGGGGGGAATGAGCAGTTCTTC.

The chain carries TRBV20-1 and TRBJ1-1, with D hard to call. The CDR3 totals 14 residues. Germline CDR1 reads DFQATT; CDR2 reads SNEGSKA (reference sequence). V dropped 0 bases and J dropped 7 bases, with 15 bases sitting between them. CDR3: CSARDVRSNLEAFF. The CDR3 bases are TGCAGTGCTAGAGACGTCAGGAGCAATCTTGAAGCTTTCTTT.

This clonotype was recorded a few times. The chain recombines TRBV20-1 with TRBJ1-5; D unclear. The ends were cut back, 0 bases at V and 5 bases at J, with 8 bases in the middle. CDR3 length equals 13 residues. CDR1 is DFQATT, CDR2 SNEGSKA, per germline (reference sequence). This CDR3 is CSARDSSDQPQHF. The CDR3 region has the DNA TGCAGTGCTAGAGACAGTTCCGATCAGCCCCAGCATTTT.

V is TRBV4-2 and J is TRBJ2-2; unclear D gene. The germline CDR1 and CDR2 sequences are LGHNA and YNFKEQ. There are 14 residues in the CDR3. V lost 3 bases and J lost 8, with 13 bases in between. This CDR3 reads CASSQEQHRGELFF. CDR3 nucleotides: TGTGCCAGCAGCCAGGAGCAGCATCGGGGGGAGCTGTTTTTT.

Here the CDR3 DNA reads TGCAGCGTTAGAGGTGCTGAGCAGTTCTTC. Protein sequence: CSVRGAEQFF. The chain links TRBV29-1 to TRBJ2-1; D gene ambiguous. The V and J ends lost 5 bases and 9 bases respectively, with 8 bases between them. The CDR3 covers 10 residues. Germline CDR1 is SQVTM and CDR2 is ANQGSEA.

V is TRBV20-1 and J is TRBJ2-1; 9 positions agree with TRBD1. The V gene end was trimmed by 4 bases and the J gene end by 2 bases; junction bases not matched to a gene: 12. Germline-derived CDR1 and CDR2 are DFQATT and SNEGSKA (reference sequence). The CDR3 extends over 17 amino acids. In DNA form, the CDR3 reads TGCAGTGCTATGTCTCCTGGGACAGGGAGGACCTACAATGAGCAGTTCTTC. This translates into CSAMSPGTGRTYNEQFF.

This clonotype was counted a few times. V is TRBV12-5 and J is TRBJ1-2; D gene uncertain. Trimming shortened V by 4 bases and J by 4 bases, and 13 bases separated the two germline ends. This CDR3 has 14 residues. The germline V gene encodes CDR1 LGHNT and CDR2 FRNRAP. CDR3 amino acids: CASGSRVLGYGYTF. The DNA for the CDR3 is TGTGCTAGTGGTTCCCGGGTCCTAGGCTATGGCTACACCTTC.

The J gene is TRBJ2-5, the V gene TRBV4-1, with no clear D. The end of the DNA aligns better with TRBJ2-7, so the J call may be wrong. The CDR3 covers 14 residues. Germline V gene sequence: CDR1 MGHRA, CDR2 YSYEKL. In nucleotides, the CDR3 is TGCGCCAGCAGCCAACTGGTTGTTGGCGACGAGCAGTACTTC. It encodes CASSQLVVGDEQYF.